The TCR beta chain under discussion was sequenced for a study of T cells in Graves' hyperthyroidism and ophthalmopathy. RNA transcripts gave rise to amplified TCR beta CDR3 regions. First-round RT-PCR targeting the TCR CDR3 was performed with the HTBI primer set. TCRdb reprocessed the multiplex PCR reads with MiXCR, giving one entry per CDR3 protein. The table shows 350,000 or so distinct CDR3 sequences, with about 20% occurring only once. Clinicians diagnosed patients from clinical symptoms, serum thyroxine and TRAb, thyroid ultrasound and orbital computed tomography. Points on this clonotype: One junction end does not reproduce the germline sequence, and a read error may be involved.

Germline values: CDR1 DFQATT, CDR2 SNEGSKA (reference sequence). The CDR3 extends over 13 amino acids. The sequence came from a woman aged 50 to 60 with Graves' hyperthyroidism. The sequenced material came from blood. V usage is TRBV20-1 and J usage is TRBJ2-5; 8 bases map to TRBD2. CDR3: CSARAGDEETQYF. CDR3 nucleotide sequence: TGCAGTGCCAGAGCGGGAGACGAAGAGACCCAGTACTTC.